Sequencing of this T cell receptor beta chain was carried out in a study of T cells in Graves' hyperthyroidism and ophthalmopathy. Whole-study results and caveats: Peripheral blood also featured most of the thyroid clonotypes expanded above 0.001.

Turning to this clonotype: Its matching antigen is unknown.

TCR beta CDR3 regions were amplified from RNA transcripts. TCR CDR3 underwent first-round RT-PCR with the HTBI primer set. TCRdb re-derived calls from the multiplex PCR reads in MiXCR, one entry per CDR3 protein. The repertoire holds 500,000 to 650,000 distinct CDR3 sequences, with around 50% as singletons. The germline CDR1 and CDR2 sequences are SGDLS and YYNGEE. The CDR3 sequence is 16 residues long. The V end lost 3 bases, the J end lost 3 bases, and 15 bases lay between the germline ends. The V and J genes are TRBV9 and TRBJ1-4, with a tentative D call TRBD1 (5 bases). The material sequenced was peripheral blood or thyroid tissue (not recorded which). This receptor was obtained from an adult woman with Graves' disease, either hyperthyroidism or ophthalmopathy (not recorded which). DNA of the CDR3: TGTGCCAGCAGCGCACTAGCGGGACGTCCTAATGAAAAACTGTTTTTT. This encodes CASSALAGRPNEKLFF.